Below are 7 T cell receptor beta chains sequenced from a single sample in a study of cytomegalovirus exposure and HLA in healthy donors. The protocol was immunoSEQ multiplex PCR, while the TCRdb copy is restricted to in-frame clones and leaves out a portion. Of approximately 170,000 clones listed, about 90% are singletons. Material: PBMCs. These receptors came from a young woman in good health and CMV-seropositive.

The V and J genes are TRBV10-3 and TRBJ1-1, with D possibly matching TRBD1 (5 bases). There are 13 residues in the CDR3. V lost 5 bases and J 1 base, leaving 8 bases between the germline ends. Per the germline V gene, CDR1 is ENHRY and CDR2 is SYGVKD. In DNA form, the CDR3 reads TGTGCCATCAGTTCAGACAGGAACACTGAAGCTTTCTTT. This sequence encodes CAISSDRNTEAFF.

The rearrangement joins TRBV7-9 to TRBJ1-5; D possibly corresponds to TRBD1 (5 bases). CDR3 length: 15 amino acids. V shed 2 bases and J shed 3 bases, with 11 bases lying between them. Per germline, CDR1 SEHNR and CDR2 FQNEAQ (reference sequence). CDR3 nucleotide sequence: TGTGCCAGCAGCTTAAATTCAGGGAACAATCAGCCCCAGCATTTT. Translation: CASSLNSGNNQPQHF. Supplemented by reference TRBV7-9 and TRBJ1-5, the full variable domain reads DTGVSQNPRHKITKRGQNVTFRCDPISEHNRLYWYRQTLGQGPEFLTYFQNEAQLEKSRLLSDRFSAERPKGSFSTLEIQRTEQGDSAMYLCASSLNSGNNQPQHFGDGTRLSIL.

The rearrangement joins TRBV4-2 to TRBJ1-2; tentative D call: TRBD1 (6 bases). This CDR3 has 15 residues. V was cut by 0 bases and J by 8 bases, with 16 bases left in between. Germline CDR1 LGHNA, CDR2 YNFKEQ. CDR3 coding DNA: TGTGCCAGCAGCCAAGAGGAACAGGGTTTGCGGGGCTACACCTTC. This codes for CASSQEEQGLRGYTF.

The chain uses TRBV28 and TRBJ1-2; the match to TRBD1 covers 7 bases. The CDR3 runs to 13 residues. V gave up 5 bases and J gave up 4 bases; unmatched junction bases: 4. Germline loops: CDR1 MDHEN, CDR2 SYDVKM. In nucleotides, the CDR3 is TGTGCCAGCAGTATCACAGGGGCCTATGGCTACACCTTC. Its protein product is CASSITGAYGYTF.

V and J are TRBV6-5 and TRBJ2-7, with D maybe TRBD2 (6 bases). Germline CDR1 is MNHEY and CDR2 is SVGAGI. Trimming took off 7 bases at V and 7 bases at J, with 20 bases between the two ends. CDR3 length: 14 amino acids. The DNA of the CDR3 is TGTGCCAGCACCCCCGTCGGGGGAGCAGGGGAGCAGTACTTC. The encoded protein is CASTPVGGAGEQYF.

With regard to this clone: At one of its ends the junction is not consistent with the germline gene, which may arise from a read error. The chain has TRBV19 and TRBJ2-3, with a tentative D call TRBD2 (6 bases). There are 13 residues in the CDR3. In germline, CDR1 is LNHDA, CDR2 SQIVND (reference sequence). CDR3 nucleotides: TGTGCCAGTAGGATAGCGGGCACAGATACGCAGTATTTT. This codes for CASRIAGTDTQYF.

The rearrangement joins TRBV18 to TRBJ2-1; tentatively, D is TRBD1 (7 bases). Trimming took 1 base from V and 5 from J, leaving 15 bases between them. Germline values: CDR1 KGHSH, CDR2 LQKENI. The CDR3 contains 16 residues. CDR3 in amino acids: CASSPLPQGTHNEQFF. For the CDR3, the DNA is TGTGCCAGCTCACCACTTCCACAGGGGACTCACAATGAGCAGTTCTTC.